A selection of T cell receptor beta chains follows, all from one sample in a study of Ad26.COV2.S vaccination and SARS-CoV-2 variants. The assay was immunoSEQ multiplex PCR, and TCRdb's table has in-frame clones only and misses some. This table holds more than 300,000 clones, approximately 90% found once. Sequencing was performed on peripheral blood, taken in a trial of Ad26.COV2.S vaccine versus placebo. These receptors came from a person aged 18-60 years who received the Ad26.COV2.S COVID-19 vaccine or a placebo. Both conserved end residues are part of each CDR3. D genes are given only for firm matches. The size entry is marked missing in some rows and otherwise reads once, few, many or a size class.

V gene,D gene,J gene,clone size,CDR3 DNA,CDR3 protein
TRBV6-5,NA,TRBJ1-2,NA,TGTGCCAGCAGACAGGGACTAACCTATGGCTACACCTTC,CASRQGLTYGYTF
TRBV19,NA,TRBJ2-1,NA,TGTGCCAGTAGTATTAGCCTGCGGAAGGCTGTCAATGAGCAGTTCTTC,CASSISLRKAVNEQFF
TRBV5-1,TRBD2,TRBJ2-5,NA,TGCGCCAGCAGCTCTCGACTAGCGGGGGGGCAAGAGACCCAGTACTTC,CASSSRLAGGQETQYF
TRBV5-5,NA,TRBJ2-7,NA,TGTGCCAGCAACCCGCTTGGGAGTCATACCTACGAGCAGTACTTC,CASNPLGSHTYEQYF
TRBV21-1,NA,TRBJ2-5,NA,TGTGCCAGCAGCAACGTGGGAGGGAAGACCCAGTACTTC,CASSNVGGKTQYF
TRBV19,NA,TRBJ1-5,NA,TGTGCCAGTAGTCCTGGGACCGAAACCTATAGCAATCAGCCCCAGCATTTT,CASSPGTETYSNQPQHF
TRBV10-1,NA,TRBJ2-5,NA,TGCGCCAGCAGTCCTACGCCGCGAGGGGAGGAGACCCAGTACTTC,CASSPTPRGEETQYF
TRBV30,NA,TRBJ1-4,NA,TGTGCCTGGAGTCGGGGTAATAATGAAAAACTGTTTTTT,CAWSRGNNEKLFF
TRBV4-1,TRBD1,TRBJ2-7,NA,TGCGCCAGCAGCCAAGACCCAGGGGGCTTCTACGAGCAGTACTTC,CASSQDPGGFYEQYF
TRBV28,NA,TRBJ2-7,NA,TGTGCCAGCAGTTCAAACAAAATCTCCTACGAGCAGTACTTC,CASSSNKISYEQYF
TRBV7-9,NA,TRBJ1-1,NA,TGTGCCAGCAGCTTAGGGCCGGCGGCTGACACTGAAGCTTTCTTT,CASSLGPAADTEAFF
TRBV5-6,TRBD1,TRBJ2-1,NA,TGTGCCAGCCGCCCGGACAGGACACACTACAATGAGCAGTTCTTC,CASRPDRTHYNEQFF
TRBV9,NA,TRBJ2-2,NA,TGTGCCAGCAGCTTCCCTGAGGGACGCCGGAACACCGGGGAGCTGTTTTTT,CASSFPEGRRNTGELFF
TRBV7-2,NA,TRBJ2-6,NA,TGTGCCAGCAGCTTACTGGGGTTAGGGGCCAACGTCCTGACTTTC,CASSLLGLGANVLTF
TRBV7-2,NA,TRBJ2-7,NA,TGTGCCAGCAGCTTAAGGAGGGGGCGCGACTACGAGCAGTACTTC,CASSLRRGRDYEQYF
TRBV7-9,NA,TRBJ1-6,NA,TGTGCCAGCAGCTTAGTAAGGGAAGATTCACCCCTCCACTTT,CASSLVREDSPLHF
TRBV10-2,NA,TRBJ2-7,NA,TGCGCCAGCAGTGACAGGATTCTACTCTACGAGCAGTACTTC,CASSDRILLYEQYF
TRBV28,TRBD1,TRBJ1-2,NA,TGTGCCAGCATCCAGGGGGCGGGGAACCTCTATGGCTACACCTTC,CASIQGAGNLYGYTF
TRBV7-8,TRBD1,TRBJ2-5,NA,TGTGCCAGCAGCTCTGGACAGGGGAGGCAAGAGACCCAGTACTTC,CASSSGQGRQETQYF
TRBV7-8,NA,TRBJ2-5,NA,TGTGCCAGCAGCCCACGGTTTAGCGTTCAAGAGACCCAGTACTTC,CASSPRFSVQETQYF
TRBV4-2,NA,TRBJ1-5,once,TGTGCCAGCAGCCAAGGGAGGGGAGGGTTGGTCAATCAGCCCCAGCATTTT,CASSQGRGGLVNQPQHF
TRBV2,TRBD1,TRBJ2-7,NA,TGTGCCAGCAGTGGGGACAGGTTCTACGAGCAGTACTTC,CASSGDRFYEQYF
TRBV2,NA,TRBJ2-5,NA,TGTGCCACACGGGCTAGCCTACAAGAGACCCAGTACTTC,CATRASLQETQYF
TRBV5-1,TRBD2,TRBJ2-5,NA,TGCGCCAGCAGCTTGTGGAGCCTGGGAGGGGAGACCCAGTACTTC,CASSLWSLGGETQYF
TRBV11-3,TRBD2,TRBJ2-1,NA,TGTGCCAGCAGCCGGGGAGCGGGAGGAAATGAGCAGTTCTTC,CASSRGAGGNEQFF
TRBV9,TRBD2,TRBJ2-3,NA,TGTGCCAGCAGCGTAGAACTAGCGGGGGGGCAATTCGGAGATACGCAGTATTTT,CASSVELAGGQFGDTQYF
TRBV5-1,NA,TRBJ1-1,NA,TGCGCCAGCAGCTTGCAGGCAGGGGCCGTGAACACTGAAGCTTTCTTT,CASSLQAGAVNTEAFF
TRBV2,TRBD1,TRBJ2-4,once,TGTGCCAGCACCACGGGACAGGGGAAAAACATTCAGTACTTC,CASTTGQGKNIQYF
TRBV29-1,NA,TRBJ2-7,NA,TGCAGCGTCCAGGGCAAGACGGGACACCGCTACGAGCAGTACTTC,CSVQGKTGHRYEQYF
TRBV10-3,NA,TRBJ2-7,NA,TGTGCCATCTATGTGAGGACGGAGGTCTACGAGCAGTACTTC,CAIYVRTEVYEQYF
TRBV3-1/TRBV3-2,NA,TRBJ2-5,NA,TGTGCCAGCAGCCAACGGAGGAGAAACCAAGAGACCCAGTACTTC,CASSQRRRNQETQYF
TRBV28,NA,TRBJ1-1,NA,TGTGCCAGCGGGGGGGTCACTGAAGCTTTCTTT,CASGGVTEAFF
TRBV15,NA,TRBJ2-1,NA,TGTGCCACCAGCAGAGATAGACGGAACTACAATGAGCAGTTCTTC,CATSRDRRNYNEQFF
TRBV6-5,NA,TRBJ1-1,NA,TGTGCCAGCAGTTATCAAGACACAAATGAAGCTTTCTTT,CASSYQDTNEAFF
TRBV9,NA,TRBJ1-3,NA,TGTGCCAGCAGCGGACTTTCTTCTGGAAACACCATATATTTT,CASSGLSSGNTIYF
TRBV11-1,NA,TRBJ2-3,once,TGTGCCAGCAGCTTAGCCCTGGGGGGCCCAGATACGCAGTATTTT,CASSLALGGPDTQYF
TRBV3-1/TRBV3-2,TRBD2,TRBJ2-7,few,TGTGCCAGCAGCCAAGGCGGGAGGACGCTTTTCGAGCAGTACTTC,CASSQGGRTLFEQYF
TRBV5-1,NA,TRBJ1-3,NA,TGCGCCAGCAGCTTGGAGCCGAGCTCTGGAAACACCATATATTTT,CASSLEPSSGNTIYF
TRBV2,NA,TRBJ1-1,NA,TGTGCCCAAACAAGAAAGAACACTGAAGCTTTCTTT,CAQTRKNTEAFF
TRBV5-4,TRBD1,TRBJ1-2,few,TGTGCCAGCAGCTTTGGGACAGCTAACTATGGCTACACCTTC,CASSFGTANYGYTF
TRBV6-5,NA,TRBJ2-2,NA,TGTGCCACAGGGACAACCACCGGGGAGCTGTTTTTT,CATGTTTGELFF
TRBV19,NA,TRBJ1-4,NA,TGTGCCAGTAGAAGGACCGGGACCGGGAATTTGGGACTGTTTTTT,CASRRTGTGNLGLFF
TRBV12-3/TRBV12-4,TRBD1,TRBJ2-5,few,TGTGCCAGCAGTCCACAGGGGGCAGAGACCCAGTACTTC,CASSPQGAETQYF
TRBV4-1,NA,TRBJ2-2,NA,TGCGCCAGCAGCTCAGGGGAAAGGCGCACCGGGGAGCTGTTTTTT,CASSSGERRTGELFF
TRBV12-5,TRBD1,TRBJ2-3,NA,TGTGCTAGTGGCCCCAACAGGGGGGATACGCAGTATTTT,CASGPNRGDTQYF
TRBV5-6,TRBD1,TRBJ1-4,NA,TGTGCCAGCAGCACGGGGACAGGGGAGGGAAAACTGTTTTTT,CASSTGTGEGKLFF
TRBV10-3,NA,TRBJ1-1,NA,TGTGCCATCAGTGTGGGGGCGGAGGTTACTGAAGCTTTCTTT,CAISVGAEVTEAFF
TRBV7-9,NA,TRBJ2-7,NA,TGTGCCAGCAGCTTAGCTCGGGACCAATACGGATACGAGCAGTACTTC,CASSLARDQYGYEQYF
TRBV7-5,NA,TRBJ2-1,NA,TGTGTCAGAAGCTCCTACGTTACCCATGAGCAGTTCTTC,CVRSSYVTHEQFF
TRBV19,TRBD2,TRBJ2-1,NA,TGTGCCAGTAGTATTCCGGGGGGGCTCTACAATGAGCAGTTCTTC,CASSIPGGLYNEQFF
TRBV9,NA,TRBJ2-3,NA,TGTGCCAGCAGTCTAGACTCGGGCACAGATACGCAGTATTTT,CASSLDSGTDTQYF
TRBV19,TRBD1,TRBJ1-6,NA,TGTGCCAGTAGTGCAAAGGGACAGGGGGCCGAGTCACCCCTCCACTTT,CASSAKGQGAESPLHF
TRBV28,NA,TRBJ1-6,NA,TGTGCCAGCAGTTTAAGTACTGGGTCGAGTTCACCCCTCCACTTT,CASSLSTGSSSPLHF
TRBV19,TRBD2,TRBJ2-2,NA,TGTGCCAGTAGTTATCCGGGACTAGCGGGAGTCTGGAACACCGGGGAGCTGTTTTTT,CASSYPGLAGVWNTGELFF
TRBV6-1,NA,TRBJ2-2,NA,TGTGCCAGCAGTGAATCTGAGGGGCCCGGGGAGCTGTTTTTT,CASSESEGPGELFF
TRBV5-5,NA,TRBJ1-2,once,TGTGCCAGCAGCTTGAGTGTAGTGGGCACAGACCCTAAGACCTTC,CASSLSVVGTDPKTF
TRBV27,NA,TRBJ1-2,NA,TGTGCCAGTTACGCAGCTAACTATGGCTACACCTTC,CASYAANYGYTF
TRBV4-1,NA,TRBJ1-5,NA,TGCGCCAGCAGCCTAGGACAGCCCAATCAGCCCCAGCATTTT,CASSLGQPNQPQHF
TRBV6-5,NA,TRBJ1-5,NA,TGTGCCAGCAGCTTCACAGGGTTCGATCAGCCCCAGCATTTT,CASSFTGFDQPQHF
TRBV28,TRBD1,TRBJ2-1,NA,TGTGCCAGCAGAGAGAACAGGGGTTCAACACACAATGAGCAGTTCTTC,CASRENRGSTHNEQFF